A selection of T cell receptor beta chains follows, all from one sample in a study of shared clonotypes between healthy human individuals. Only in-frame clones appear in the TCRdb table, and some are missing; sequencing was by immunoSEQ multiplex PCR. The sample holds some 2,100,000 clones, 90% to 96% seen once. The specimen sequenced was naive CD4+ T cells sorted from blood. Receptors originate from a man younger than 30 in good health. Both conserved end residues are part of each CDR3. Each record gives: clone size, CDR3 length, D gene, J gene, V gene, CDR3 protein, CDR3 DNA. The D gene is left open where the match is weak. Clone size, where shown, is once, few, many, or a class for clones that have expanded.

once	16	-	TRBJ2-6	TRBV2	CASSDGFRSGANVLTF	TGTGCCAGCAGTGACGGATTTCGCTCTGGGGCCAACGTCCTGACTTTC
-	16	-	TRBJ1-3	TRBV7-2	CASSLGGKSSGNTIYF	TGTGCCAGCAGCTTAGGGGGCAAATCCTCTGGAAACACCATATATTTT
once	15	-	TRBJ2-2	TRBV2	CASRGDTGSSGELFF	TGTGCCAGCAGAGGGGATACCGGGTCATCCGGGGAGCTGTTTTTT
-	16	-	TRBJ1-1	TRBV6-5	CASSYALGGLSTEAFF	TGTGCCAGCAGTTACGCCCTGGGGGGTTTGAGCACTGAAGCTTTCTTT
once	16	-	TRBJ2-7	TRBV27	CASRREARGSSYEQYF	TGTGCCAGCAGGCGCGAGGCCCGGGGGAGCTCCTACGAGCAGTACTTC
-	13	-	TRBJ2-7	TRBV14	CASSPSRVSEQYF	TGTGCCAGCAGCCCATCCAGGGTGAGCGAGCAGTACTTC
-	14	TRBD1	TRBJ2-1	TRBV10-3	CAISESTGGREQFF	TGTGCCATCAGTGAGAGTACAGGGGGCCGGGAGCAGTTCTTC
once	15	-	TRBJ2-1	TRBV5-4	CASSLVLRGYNEQFF	TGTGCCAGCAGCTTGGTGTTAAGGGGCTACAATGAGCAGTTCTTC
-	16	TRBD2	TRBJ2-2	TRBV5-4	CASSLQRGSNTGELFF	TGTGCCAGCAGCTTACAGCGGGGGAGTAACACCGGGGAGCTGTTTTTT
-	14	TRBD1	TRBJ1-3	TRBV30	CAFYKQGAVNTIYF	TGTGCCTTCTATAAACAGGGGGCTGTAAACACCATATATTTT
few	15	-	TRBJ2-7	TRBV6-5	CASTLGSGSSYEQYF	TGTGCCAGCACCCTAGGGTCCGGGAGCTCCTACGAGCAGTACTTC
-	16	TRBD2	TRBJ2-3	TRBV11-3	CASSPRTSGRTDTQYF	TGTGCCAGCAGCCCCAGGACTAGCGGCCGCACAGATACGCAGTATTTT
-	17	TRBD2	TRBJ2-3	TRBV11-2	CASSPMTSGSVGDTQYF	TGTGCCAGCAGCCCAATGACTAGCGGGAGTGTAGGGGATACGCAGTATTTT